These 2 T cell receptor beta chains originate from one sample sequenced in a study of blood T cell repertoires in COVID-19. Assay used: immunoSEQ multiplex PCR; TCRdb lists only in-frame clones, some missing. This table has under 250,000 clones, about four fifths appearing once. Sequenced input: PBMCs or T cells enriched from blood (not recorded which). These receptors were collected from a woman aged 40 to 50 who had been exposed to COVID-19.

The chain uses TRBV7-8 and TRBJ2-3; D gene ambiguous. CDR1 and CDR2 from the germline V gene are SGHVS and FQNEAQ. The CDR3 covers 12 residues. V was trimmed by 5 bases and J by 6 bases, leaving 9 bases between them. The CDR3 region has the DNA TGTGCCAGCAGCCCCTCCGGGGATACGCAGTATTTT. This translates into CASSPSGDTQYF.

This clone was recorded at least ten times. This chain connects TRBV5-1 to TRBJ2-6; TRBD2 might be the D (5 bases). The CDR3 length is 20 residues. V lost 2 bases and J lost 2, with 23 bases in between. Germline V gives CDR1 SGHRS, CDR2 YFSETQ. The CDR3 DNA reads TGCGCCAGCAGCTTCTTGACGACACCTAACCACGGGGCTGGGGCCAACGTCCTGACTTTC. Translating gives CASSFLTTPNHGAGANVLTF.